Each of the 19 T cell receptor beta chains below was sequenced from the same sample in a study of technical replicates of blood from several donors. Some clones are missing from TCRdb's copy, which holds only in-frame ones; the method was immunoSEQ multiplex PCR. The sample includes 65,000 to 95,000 clones, about 89% of them seen just once. Sequences were obtained from T cells isolated from PBMCs. All receptors come from a human donor in good health.

The V gene is TRBV7-2, the J gene TRBJ2-1; TRBD1 matches at 7 bases. From germline, CDR1 is SGHTA and CDR2 FQGNSA. This CDR3 comprises 15 residues. With V trimmed by 2 bases and J by 6 bases, 7 bases remained unmatched. The CDR3 nucleotides are TGTGCCAGCAGCTTAACCGGGACAGCAGTCAATGAGCAGTTCTTC. It is translated as CASSLTGTAVNEQFF.

V usage is TRBV5-4 and J usage is TRBJ1-2; TRBD1 matches 7 bases. Germline V lookup: CDR1 SGHNT, CDR2 YYREEE (reference sequence). V was clipped by 0 bases and J by 6 bases; unmatched bases: 5. The CDR3 length is 14 residues. CDR3 residues: CASSLGTGPDGYTF. The CDR3 coding sequence is TGTGCCAGCAGCTTGGGGACAGGACCCGATGGCTACACCTTC.

The J gene is TRBJ1-1, the V gene TRBV29-1; TRBD1 might be the D (6 bases). V lost 4 bases and J lost 1, with 13 bases in between. Germline V gene data show CDR1 as SQVTM and CDR2 as ANQGSEA. CDR3 length: 14 amino acids. This CDR3 is CSVGAGVGNTEAFF. CDR3 sequence (DNA): TGCAGCGTTGGGGCAGGGGTAGGGAACACTGAAGCTTTCTTT.

This clone was recorded only once. The rearrangement uses TRBV7-9 and TRBJ2-3; a weak D match, TRBD1 (5 bases). The CDR3 is made up of 16 amino acids. Per the germline V gene, CDR1 is SEHNR and CDR2 is FQNEAQ (reference sequence). Between the trimmed V and J ends, which lost 2 bases and 3 bases, there was a span of 15 bases. CDR3 nucleotides: TGTGCCAGCAGCTTATCAGGGATGGATCGTACAGATACGCAGTATTTT. Translation: CASSLSGMDRTDTQYF.

V and J are TRBV4-2 and TRBJ2-5; D is undetermined. CDR3 length equals 13 residues. V lost 4 bases, J lost 2 bases, and 8 bases lay in between. Germline lookup yields CDR1 LGHNA and CDR2 YNFKEQ. The CDR3 sequence: CASSRDTQETQYF. Here the CDR3 DNA reads TGTGCCAGCAGCCGAGACACACAAGAGACCCAGTACTTC.

J is TRBJ2-1 and V is TRBV5-1; 8 bases agree with TRBD1. The CDR3 is 13 residues long. Germline CDR1 is SGHRS and CDR2 is YFSETQ. The trim removed 6 bases at V and 10 bases at J, leaving 9 bases unmatched. CDR3 DNA sequence: TGCGCCAGCAAACGGACAGGGCTGAAAGAGCAGTTCTTC. Translated: CASKRTGLKEQFF.

This clone came up once. The chain employs TRBV13 and TRBJ1-2; D may be TRBD1 (6 bases). V lost 5 bases and J lost 3, with 16 bases in between. The CDR3 is 15 residues long. Looked up from germline, CDR1 is PRHDT and CDR2 is FYEKMQ (reference sequence). This chain's CDR3 is CASSETGLGDYGYTF. CDR3 DNA sequence: TGTGCCAGCAGCGAAACAGGGCTGGGTGACTATGGCTACACCTTC. The entire variable domain, with the rest obtained from reference TRBV13 and TRBJ1-2, is as follows: AAGVIQSPRHLIKEKRETATLKCYPIPRHDTVYWYQQGPGQDPQFLISFYEKMQSDKGSIPDRFSAQQFSDYHSELNMSSLELGDSALYFCASSETGLGDYGYTFGSGTRLTVV.

This clone was recorded a few times. The chain uses TRBV27 and TRBJ2-2; D not resolved. The CDR3 length is 11 residues. Per germline, CDR1 MNHEY and CDR2 SMNVEV (reference sequence). V lost 4 bases to trimming and J lost 5 bases, with 2 bases between them. CDR3 amino acids: CASSSTGELFF. For the CDR3, the DNA is TGTGCCAGCAGTTCGACCGGGGAGCTGTTTTTT.

The chain has TRBV19 and TRBJ1-1, with D maybe TRBD1 (5 bases). From germline, CDR1 is LNHDA and CDR2 SQIVND (reference sequence). The CDR3 loop spans 15 amino acids. The V and J ends lost 3 bases and 3 bases respectively, with 14 bases between them. CDR3 region: CASSIRTGLYTEAFF. In nucleotides, the CDR3 is TGTGCCAGTAGTATTCGTACAGGACTATACACTGAAGCTTTCTTT.

This sequence joins TRBV7-6 and TRBJ2-3; 11 nucleotides line up with TRBD2. The CDR3 has 17 residues. Germline CDR1 SGHVS, CDR2 FNYEAQ. The trim removed 2 bases at V and 8 bases at J, leaving 12 bases unmatched. The CDR3 sequence: CASSLSNLAGGRGTQYF. The CDR3 coding sequence is TGTGCCAGCAGCTTAAGTAACCTAGCGGGAGGACGAGGTACGCAGTATTTT.

The chain joins TRBV11-1 to TRBJ2-1, with D maybe TRBD2 (6 bases). Per germline, CDR1 SGHAT and CDR2 FQDESV (reference sequence). Trimming left V 5 bases short and J 8 bases short, with 25 bases between. This CDR3 spans 17 amino acids. Here the CDR3 DNA reads TGTGCCAGCAGCACCTACCCTACTAGCAGGAGGGGCCATGAGCAGTTCTTC. As protein: CASSTYPTSRRGHEQFF.

J is TRBJ2-3 and V is TRBV7-8; 16 nucleotides agree with TRBD2. There are 17 residues in the CDR3. The junction had 4 bases not matched to a gene; V was cut back by 6 bases and J by 1 base. Per the germline V gene, CDR1 is SGHVS and CDR2 is FQNEAQ. Here the CDR3 DNA reads TGTGCCAGCAGACCCGGGACTAGCGGGAGGGGCACAGATACGCAGTATTTT. Its translation: CASRPGTSGRGTDTQYF.

The rearrangement joins TRBV25-1 to TRBJ1-1; 9 bases line up with TRBD1. The V and J ends lost 4 bases and 4 bases, in that order; junction bases with no gene match: 10. Per germline, CDR1 MGHDK and CDR2 SYGVNS. The CDR3 totals 16 residues. For the CDR3, the DNA is TGTGCCAGCAGTGGGTTACGGGACAGGGCTCCCACTGAAGCTTTCTTT. It translates to CASSGLRDRAPTEAFF. Full variable domain (missing parts from reference TRBV25-1 and TRBJ1-1): EADIYQTPRYLVIGTGKKITLECSQTMGHDKMYWYQQDPGMELHLIHYSYGVNSTEKGDLSSESTVSRIRTEHFPLTLESARPSHTSQYLCASSGLRDRAPTEAFFGQGTRLTVV.

This rearrangement joins TRBV7-8 to TRBJ2-5; TRBD1 aligns across 7 bases. This CDR3 is built from 14 residues. Trimming took 5 bases from V and 3 from J; bases not matched to a gene: 6. Per germline, CDR1 SGHVS and CDR2 FQNEAQ. As DNA, the CDR3 is TGTGCCAGCAGCCCCCGAGGGGGCAAAGAGACCCAGTACTTC. This encodes CASSPRGGKETQYF.

The V and J genes are TRBV7-8 and TRBJ2-1, with D tentatively TRBD2 (6 bases). Trimming stripped 2 bases from V and 5 bases from J, with 16 bases between. Germline V gene sequence: CDR1 SGHVS, CDR2 FQNEAQ. The CDR3 length is 16 residues. The DNA for the CDR3 is TGTGCCAGCAGCTTAAAGCGGGCCGGCGAACACAATGAGCAGTTCTTC. Protein product: CASSLKRAGEHNEQFF.

This sequence joins TRBV19 and TRBJ2-5, with 12 nucleotides matching TRBD2. V lost 7 bases and J lost 4; bases outside the gene matches: 10. This CDR3 is built from 16 residues. Looked up from germline, CDR1 is LNHDA and CDR2 is SQIVND (reference sequence). The CDR3 here is CASKAPQGLAGETQYF. CDR3 coding DNA: TGTGCCAGTAAGGCGCCCCAGGGACTAGCGGGAGAGACCCAGTACTTC. Supplemented by reference TRBV19 and TRBJ2-5, the full variable domain reads DGGITQSPKYLFRKEGQNVTLSCEQNLNHDAMYWYRQDPGQGLRLIYYSQIVNDFQKGDIAEGYSVSREKKESFPLTVTSAQKNPTAFYLCASKAPQGLAGETQYFGPGTRLLVL.

The sample holds one count of this clone. The chain has TRBV15 and TRBJ2-3; D is undetermined. CDR3 length: 12 residues. V lost 1 base to trimming and J lost 4 bases, with 3 bases between them. CDR1 and CDR2 from the germline V gene are LNHNV and YYDKDF (reference sequence). DNA of the CDR3: TGTGCCACCAGCAGAGTCTCAGATACGCAGTATTTT. Translated, it gives CATSRVSDTQYF.

The DNA for the CDR3 is TGCAGCGCCCGACAGGGCTATAATTCACCCCTCCACTTT. Encoded protein: CSARQGYNSPLHF. The rearrangement links TRBV29-1 to TRBJ1-6; TRBD1 matches 7 bases. Germline CDR1 reads SQVTM; CDR2 reads ANQGSEA. V lost 7 bases, J lost 3 bases, and 3 bases stayed unmatched. The CDR3 runs 13 residues.

The table lists this clone with a count of one. V and J are TRBV29-1 and TRBJ1-3; tentative D call: TRBD1 (6 bases). The CDR3 spans 14 residues. V lost 0 bases and J lost 2, with 8 bases in between. Germline V lookup: CDR1 SQVTM, CDR2 ANQGSEA. The CDR3 DNA is TGCAGCGTTGAAGACGCAGGGGCTGGAAACACCATATATTTT. Amino acid sequence: CSVEDAGAGNTIYF.